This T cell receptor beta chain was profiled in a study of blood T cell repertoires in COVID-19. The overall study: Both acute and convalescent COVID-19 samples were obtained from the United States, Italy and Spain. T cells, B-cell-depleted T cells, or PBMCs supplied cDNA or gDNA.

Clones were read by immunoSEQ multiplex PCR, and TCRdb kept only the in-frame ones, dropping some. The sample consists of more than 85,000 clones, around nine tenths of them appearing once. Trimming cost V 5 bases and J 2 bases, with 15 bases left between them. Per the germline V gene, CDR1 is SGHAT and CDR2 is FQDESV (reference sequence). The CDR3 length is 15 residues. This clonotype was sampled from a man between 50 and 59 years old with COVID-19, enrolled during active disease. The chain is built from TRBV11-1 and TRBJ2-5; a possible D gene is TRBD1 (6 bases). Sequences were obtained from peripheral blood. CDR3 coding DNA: TGTGCCAGCAGCCCTAGGACAGCCTTACAAGAGACCCAGTACTTC. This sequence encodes CASSPRTALQETQYF. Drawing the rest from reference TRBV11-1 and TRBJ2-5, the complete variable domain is EAEVAQSPRYKITEKSQAVAFWCDPISGHATLYWYRQILGQGPELLVQFQDESVVDDSQLPKDRFSAERLKGVDSTLKIQPAELGDSAMYLCASSPRTALQETQYFGPGTRLLVL.